This T cell receptor beta chain came from a study of blood T cell repertoires in COVID-19. In the study overall: Material from acute and convalescent COVID-19 was sourced from the United States, Italy and Spain.

Per germline, CDR1 LNHDA and CDR2 SQIVND (reference sequence). Trimming cost V 5 bases and J 0 bases; bases outside gene matches: 16. The CDR3 length is 19 residues. Seattle cases were enrolled at active infection and followed longitudinally. Authors' data handling: Amplification from reference gene primers served as the basis for estimated nucleated cell counts. The table came from immunoSEQ multiplex PCR; TCRdb's copy has only in-frame clones and leaves some out. The DNA was the basis for D and trimming; V, J and clone size are from that table. The sample includes 250,000 to 350,000 clones, approximately 90% of them seen just once.

The TCR originated in a woman in her forties or fifties with COVID-19, enrolled during active disease. The specimen sequenced was peripheral blood. The chain employs TRBV19 and TRBJ1-5; 7 bases are shared with TRBD1. Here the CDR3 DNA reads TGTGCCAGTAGTGCGGGACAGTGGATGGGTATATATAGCAATCAGCCCCAGCATTTT. Protein: CASSAGQWMGIYSNQPQHF.